Listed below are T cell receptor beta chains from one sample, sequenced in a study of blood T cell repertoires in COVID-19. Sequencing was performed with immunoSEQ multiplex PCR; in TCRdb, only in-frame clones are kept and a portion is missing. In the table there are about 270,000 clones, roughly nine tenths of which are singletons. What was sequenced was peripheral blood. The receptors originated from a woman in her 30s with COVID-19, enrolled during active disease. CDR3s include the opening cysteine and the closing phenylalanine or tryptophan. A D gene is named only where the DNA matches it firmly. Rows may omit the clone size; those that give it use once, few, many or a size class.

abundance	v_gene	d_gene	j_gene	CDR3aa	CDR3nt
-	TRBV18	-	TRBJ2-3	CASSLTGGGTDTQYF	TGTGCCAGCTCCTTAACAGGGGGGGGCACAGATACGCAGTATTTT
-	TRBV2	TRBD2	TRBJ2-3	CASSPGLGSDTQYF	TGTGCCAGCAGCCCGGGACTAGGTTCAGATACGCAGTATTTT
-	TRBV6-5	TRBD1	TRBJ2-7	CASSYAGTGLYEQYF	TGTGCCAGCAGTTACGCCGGGACAGGGCTTTACGAGCAGTACTTC
-	TRBV10-3	-	TRBJ2-5	CAISELDSYQETQYF	TGTGCCATCAGTGAGTTGGACAGCTACCAAGAGACCCAGTACTTC
-	TRBV7-6	-	TRBJ2-5	CASSLPRTFGETQYF	TGTGCCAGCAGCTTACCCCGGACATTCGGGGAGACCCAGTACTTC
-	TRBV29-1	-	TRBJ1-1	CSVGGYEAFF	TGCAGCGTTGGCGGGTATGAAGCTTTCTTT
-	TRBV6-5	-	TRBJ2-2	CATPGGPVGGELFF	TGTGCCACACCGGGGGGCCCGGTGGGCGGGGAGCTGTTTTTT
-	TRBV11-2	TRBD1	TRBJ1-1	CASSSGGAGTEAFF	TGTGCCAGCAGCTCAGGGGGCGCAGGCACTGAAGCTTTCTTT
-	TRBV10-3	-	TRBJ2-7	CAISGGGLSVQYF	TGTGCCATCAGTGGAGGGGGACTATCAGTGCAGTACTTC
-	TRBV5-4	-	TRBJ2-7	CASTGVSGEQYF	TGTGCCAGTACTGGAGTGAGCGGCGAGCAGTACTTC
-	TRBV10-1	-	TRBJ2-3	CAVSAVPSTDTQYF	TGCGCCGTGTCCGCGGTGCCGAGCACAGATACGCAGTATTTT
-	TRBV5-1	-	TRBJ1-2	CASSPISRRNDYGYTF	TGCGCCAGCAGCCCCATTAGCCGGCGAAACGACTATGGCTACACCTTC
-	TRBV7-2	-	TRBJ2-1	CASSFRGLVKDEQFF	TGTGCCAGCAGCTTCAGGGGTCTTGTAAAAGATGAGCAGTTCTTC
-	TRBV10-2	TRBD2	TRBJ2-5	CASSPPPGRGEQETQYF	TGCGCCAGCAGCCCTCCCCCCGGGCGGGGGGAACAAGAGACCCAGTACTTC
-	TRBV28	-	TRBJ2-7	CASSSLPAGAFEQYF	TGTGCCAGCAGTTCCCTCCCAGCAGGGGCGTTCGAGCAGTACTTC
-	TRBV5-1	-	TRBJ2-5	CASSLVPGQETQYF	TGCGCCAGCAGCTTGGTTCCAGGGCAAGAGACCCAGTACTTC
-	TRBV6-6	TRBD1	TRBJ2-1	CASSYRGWYNEQFF	TGTGCCAGTTCCTACAGGGGATGGTACAATGAGCAGTTCTTC
-	TRBV11-2	TRBD2	TRBJ2-2	CASSFLAGGNTGELFF	TGTGCCAGCAGCTTTTTAGCGGGGGGGAACACCGGGGAGCTGTTTTTT
few	TRBV27	-	TRBJ1-1	CASSGIPGRANTEAFF	TGTGCCAGCTCAGGTATCCCTGGCAGGGCGAACACTGAAGCTTTCTTT
-	TRBV12-5	TRBD2	TRBJ2-7	CASVRWEGLKKSEQYF	TGTGCTAGTGTTAGGTGGGAGGGACTCAAAAAATCGGAGCAGTACTTC
-	TRBV15	TRBD1	TRBJ2-1	CATSRPGTGFDEQFF	TGTGCCACCAGCCGGCCCGGGACAGGGTTCGATGAGCAGTTCTTC
-	TRBV2	-	TRBJ1-1	CASSVGGGTEAFF	TGTGCCAGCAGTGTCGGGGGTGGGACTGAAGCTTTCTTT
-	TRBV7-9	-	TRBJ1-2	CASSLLLGYNSYF	TGTGCCAGCAGCTTATTGCTAGGCTATAACTCGTACTTC